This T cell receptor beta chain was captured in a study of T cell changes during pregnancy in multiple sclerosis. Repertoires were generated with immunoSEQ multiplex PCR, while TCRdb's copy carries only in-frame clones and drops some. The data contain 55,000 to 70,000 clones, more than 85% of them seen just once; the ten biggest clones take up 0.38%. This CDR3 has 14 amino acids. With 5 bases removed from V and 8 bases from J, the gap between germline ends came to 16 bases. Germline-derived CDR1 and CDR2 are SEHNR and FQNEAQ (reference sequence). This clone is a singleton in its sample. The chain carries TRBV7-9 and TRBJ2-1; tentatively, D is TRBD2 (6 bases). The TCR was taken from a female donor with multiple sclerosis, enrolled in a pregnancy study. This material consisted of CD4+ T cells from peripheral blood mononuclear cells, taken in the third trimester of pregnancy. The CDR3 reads CASSLMGLPDEQFF. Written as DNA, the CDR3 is TGTGCCAGCAGCCTAATGGGACTTCCGGATGAGCAGTTCTTC.